Following are 12 T cell receptor beta chains from one sample sequenced in a study of cytomegalovirus exposure and HLA in healthy donors. 13 Jbeta primers and 60 Vbeta primers were used for the PCR. Here immunoSEQ multiplex PCR was the method, and the copy in TCRdb shows in-frame clones only, minus some. The sample comprises 180,000 or so clones, 70% to 80% of which are singletons, and about 1.5% rests with the top ten. The sequencing sample was made of PBMCs. These receptors came from a man younger than 30 in good health and CMV-seronegative.

V and J are TRBV9 and TRBJ2-5, with 10 bases matching TRBD2. This CDR3 has 14 amino acids. The junction had 4 bases not matched to a gene; V was cut back by 4 bases and J by 4 bases. The germline gives CDR1 SGDLS, CDR2 YYNGEE. The CDR3 DNA reads as TGTGCCAGCAGCCCCAGGACTAGCGGAGAGACCCAGTACTTC. Its translation is CASSPRTSGETQYF.

The chain couples TRBV5-1 to TRBJ2-5, with TRBD1 matching 7 bases. V was pared by 4 bases and J by 3 bases, with 3 bases of the junction left unmatched. Looked up from germline, CDR1 is SGHRS and CDR2 is YFSETQ. The CDR3 is 13 residues long. The CDR3 nucleotides are TGCGCCAGCAGCCGGGACAGCAAAGAGACCCAGTACTTC. Its protein product is CASSRDSKETQYF.

V is TRBV7-2 and J is TRBJ2-3, with a tentative D call TRBD1 (6 bases). V was shortened by 6 bases and J by 1 base, with 8 bases between the two germline ends. The CDR3 loop spans 13 amino acids. Germline V gives CDR1 SGHTA, CDR2 FQGNSA. The CDR3 protein is CASRGAGTDTQYF. The CDR3, as DNA: TGTGCCAGCAGGGGGGCTGGCACAGATACGCAGTATTTT.

The chain is built from TRBV29-1 and TRBJ1-5; no definite D call. The CDR3 is made up of 15 amino acids. Germline CDR1 is SQVTM and CDR2 is ANQGSEA. This CDR3 reads CRAPGEKFSNQPQHF. Here the CDR3 DNA reads TGCAGGGCACCCGGGGAGAAATTTAGCAATCAGCCCCAGCATTTT.

The J gene is TRBJ1-1, the V gene TRBV2; D gene uncertain. Between the trimmed V and J ends, which lost 4 bases and 1 base, there was a span of 10 bases. CDR1 is SNHLY, CDR2 FYNNEI, per germline. CDR3 size: 14 residues. CDR3 amino acids: CASSGRGSNTEAFF. The CDR3 DNA reads TGTGCCAGCAGTGGTCGGGGATCGAACACTGAAGCTTTCTTT.

The rearrangement joins TRBV6-5 to TRBJ2-2; tentative D call: TRBD1 (6 bases). Germline V gene data show CDR1 as MNHEY and CDR2 as SVGAGI. This CDR3 is built from 14 residues. Trimming removed 5 bases from V and 5 bases from J, with 12 bases in between. CDR3 amino acids: CASSQTGGTGELFF. The CDR3 coding sequence is TGTGCCAGCAGTCAGACAGGAGGTACCGGGGAGCTGTTTTTT.

The V call is TRBV12-2, the J call TRBJ1-2. TRBV12-2 is an annotated pseudogene. The CDR3 runs to 18 residues. In DNA, the CDR3 is TGTGCAAGTCGCTTAACGGGTCGTGGGAGGGGCCCTTGCTATGGCTACACCTTC. It translates to CASRLTGRGRGPCYGYTF.

This clone appeared once. The V call is TRBV19, the J call TRBJ1-2; D gene unclear. Germline V gives CDR1 LNHDA, CDR2 SQIVND (reference sequence). The V end lost 10 bases, the J end lost 2 bases, and 11 bases lay between the germline ends. CDR3 size: 12 residues. CDR3 region: CATSSVNYGYTF. Here the CDR3 DNA reads TGTGCCACTTCTTCAGTGAACTATGGCTACACCTTC.

The chain carries TRBV30 and TRBJ1-6, with TRBD1 matching over 8 bases. V shed 0 bases and J 10 bases; nucleotides not matched to a gene: 5. Per the germline V gene, CDR1 is GTSNPN and CDR2 is SVGIG (reference sequence). The CDR3 contains 14 residues. CDR3 loop: CAWSVRQGKSPLHF. The CDR3 nucleotides are TGTGCCTGGAGTGTTCGACAGGGGAAATCACCCCTCCACTTT.

The chain is built from TRBV5-1 and TRBJ2-1; 10 positions match TRBD1. Germline trimming cut 4 bases from V and 8 bases from J; bases unmatched to any gene: 12. Per the germline V gene, CDR1 is SGHRS and CDR2 is YFSETQ. This CDR3 comprises 16 residues. The CDR3 coding sequence is TGCGCCAGCAGCCACCGACAGGGGGCGGTTGGCCATGAGCAGTTCTTC. Protein sequence: CASSHRQGAVGHEQFF.

The chain has TRBV4-1 and TRBJ2-3; 7 bases line up with TRBD2. J was trimmed by 2 bases and V by 2 bases; bases with no gene match: 4. This CDR3 contains 15 residues. The germline CDR1 and CDR2 sequences are MGHRA and YSYEKL. The CDR3 loop reads CASSQLADFTDTQYF. The CDR3 DNA reads TGCGCCAGCAGCCAACTAGCGGACTTCACAGATACGCAGTATTTT.

This clone was found a few times. The rearrangement joins TRBV7-2 to TRBJ2-5; no clear D gene. This CDR3 comprises 12 residues. Germline V gene sequence: CDR1 SGHTA, CDR2 FQGNSA. V gave up 4 bases and J gave up 0 bases, with 3 bases separating them. The CDR3 loop reads CASSSYQETQYF. In DNA form, the CDR3 reads TGTGCCAGCAGCTCATACCAAGAGACCCAGTACTTC. The variable domain in full, with the rest retrieved from reference TRBV7-2 and TRBJ2-5, is GAGVSQSPSNKVTEKGKDVELRCDPISGHTALYWYRQSLGQGLEFLIYFQGNSAPDKSGLPSDRFSAERTGGSVSTLTIQRTQQEDSAVYLCASSSYQETQYFGPGTRLLVL.